This T cell receptor (beta chain) appears in the sequencing data of a study of T cell responses to AZD1222 COVID-19 vaccine. The assay was immunoSEQ multiplex PCR, and TCRdb's table has in-frame clones only and misses some. The table lists 150,000 to 190,000 clones, around 86% of them singletons. This clone was recorded only once. The antigen remains undetermined. Study-wide results and caveats: At baseline, seropositivity was found in only a handful of AZD1222 recipients. Spike-wide coverage was observed for vaccine-associated CD4 TCRs, with dominant responses at 160-218 and 743-854.

V was shortened by 3 bases and J by 0 bases, with 4 bases between the two germline ends. The CDR3 sequence is 13 residues long. Germline CDR1 MNHEY, CDR2 SMNVEV (reference sequence). This clonotype was obtained from an adult who received the AZD1222 COVID-19 vaccine. The source material was peripheral blood, sampled 28 days after the second AZD1222 dose. The chain has TRBV27 and TRBJ2-3; D call uncertain. CDR3 DNA: TGTGCCAGCAGTTTTCTCAGCACAGATACGCAGTATTTT. Its protein is CASSFLSTDTQYF.